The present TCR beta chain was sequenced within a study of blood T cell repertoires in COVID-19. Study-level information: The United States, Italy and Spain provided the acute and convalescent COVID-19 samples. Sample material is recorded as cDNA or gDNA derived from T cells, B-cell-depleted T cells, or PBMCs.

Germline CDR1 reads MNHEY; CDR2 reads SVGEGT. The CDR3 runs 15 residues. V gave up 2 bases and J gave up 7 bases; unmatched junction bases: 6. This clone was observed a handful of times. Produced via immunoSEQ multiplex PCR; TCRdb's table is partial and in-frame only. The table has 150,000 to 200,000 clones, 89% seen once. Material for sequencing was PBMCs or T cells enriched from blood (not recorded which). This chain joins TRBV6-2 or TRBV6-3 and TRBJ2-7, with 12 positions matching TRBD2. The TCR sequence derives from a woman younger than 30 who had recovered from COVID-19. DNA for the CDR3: TGTGCCAGCAGTTACCTAGCGGGAGGGCCTGGAGAGCAGTACTTC. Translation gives CASSYLAGGPGEQYF.